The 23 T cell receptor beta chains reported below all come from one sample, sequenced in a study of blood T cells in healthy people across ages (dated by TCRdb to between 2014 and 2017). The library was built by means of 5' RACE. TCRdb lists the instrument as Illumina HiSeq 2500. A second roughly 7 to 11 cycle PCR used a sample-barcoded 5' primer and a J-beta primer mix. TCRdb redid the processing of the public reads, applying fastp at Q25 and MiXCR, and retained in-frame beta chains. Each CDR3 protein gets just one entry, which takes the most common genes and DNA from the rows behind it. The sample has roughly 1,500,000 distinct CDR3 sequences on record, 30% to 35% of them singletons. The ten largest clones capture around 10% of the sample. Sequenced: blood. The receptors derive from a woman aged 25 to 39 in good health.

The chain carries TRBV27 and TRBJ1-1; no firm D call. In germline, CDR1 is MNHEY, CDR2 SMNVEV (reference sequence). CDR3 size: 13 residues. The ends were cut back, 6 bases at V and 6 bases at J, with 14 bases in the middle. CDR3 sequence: CASSPAGFAEAFF. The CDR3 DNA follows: TGTGCCAGCAGCCCTGCGGGGTTCGCTGAAGCTTTCTTT.

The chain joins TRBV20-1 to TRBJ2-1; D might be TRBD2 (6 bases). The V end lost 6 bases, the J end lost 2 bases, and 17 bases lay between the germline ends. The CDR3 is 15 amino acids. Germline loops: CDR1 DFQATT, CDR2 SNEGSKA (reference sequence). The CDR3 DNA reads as TGCAGTGCCGGGGACTCCACAGAGGCCTACAATGAGCAGTTCTTC. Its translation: CSAGDSTEAYNEQFF.

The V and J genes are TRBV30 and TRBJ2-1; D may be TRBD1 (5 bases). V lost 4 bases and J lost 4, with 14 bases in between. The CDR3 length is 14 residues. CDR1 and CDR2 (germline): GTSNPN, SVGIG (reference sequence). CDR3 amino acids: CAWTAGIRYNEQFF. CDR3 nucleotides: TGTGCCTGGACGGCAGGGATTAGGTACAATGAGCAGTTCTTC.

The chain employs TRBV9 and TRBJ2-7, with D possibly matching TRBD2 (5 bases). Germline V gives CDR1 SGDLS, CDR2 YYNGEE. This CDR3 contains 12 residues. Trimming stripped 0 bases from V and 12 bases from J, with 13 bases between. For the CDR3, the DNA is TGTGCCAGCAGCGTAGCAGGTGGGGAGAGGTACTTC. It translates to CASSVAGGERYF.

CDR3 residues: CASSYWVAIPSGTLDAGELFF. CDR3 nucleotide sequence: TGTGCCAGCAGTTACTGGGTAGCAATACCTTCCGGGACACTAGACGCCGGGGAGCTGTTTTTT. The chain couples TRBV6-8 to TRBJ2-2, with D possibly being TRBD1 (6 bases). Trimming left V 1 base short and J 6 bases short, with 30 bases between. The CDR3 has 21 amino acids. From germline, CDR1 is MNHGY and CDR2 SAAAGT.

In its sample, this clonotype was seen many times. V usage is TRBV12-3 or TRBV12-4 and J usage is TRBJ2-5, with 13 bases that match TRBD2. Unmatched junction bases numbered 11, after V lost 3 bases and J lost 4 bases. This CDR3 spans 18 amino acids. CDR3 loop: CASSFTGLAGPEGETQYF. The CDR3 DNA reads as TGTGCCAGCAGTTTTACGGGACTAGCGGGGCCCGAGGGAGAGACCCAGTACTTC.

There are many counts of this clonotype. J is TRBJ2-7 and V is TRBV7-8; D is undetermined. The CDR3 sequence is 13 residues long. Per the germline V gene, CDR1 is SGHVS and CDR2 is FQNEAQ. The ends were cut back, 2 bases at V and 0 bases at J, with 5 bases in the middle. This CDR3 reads CASSLQPSYEQYF. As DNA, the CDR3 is TGTGCCAGCAGCTTACAACCCTCCTACGAGCAGTACTTC.

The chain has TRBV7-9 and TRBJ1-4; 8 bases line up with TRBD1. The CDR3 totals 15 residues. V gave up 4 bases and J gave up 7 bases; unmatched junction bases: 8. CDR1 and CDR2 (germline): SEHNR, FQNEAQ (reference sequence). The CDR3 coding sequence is TGTGCCAGCAGCTCGGACGGTACAGGGGGTGAAAAACTGTTTTTT. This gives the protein CASSSDGTGGEKLFF.

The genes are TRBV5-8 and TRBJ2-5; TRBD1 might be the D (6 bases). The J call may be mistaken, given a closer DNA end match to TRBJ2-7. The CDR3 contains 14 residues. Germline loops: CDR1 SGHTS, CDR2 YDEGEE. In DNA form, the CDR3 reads TGTGCCAGCAGCTTGGGGGACAATCTCTACGAGCAGTACTTC. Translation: CASSLGDNLYEQYF.

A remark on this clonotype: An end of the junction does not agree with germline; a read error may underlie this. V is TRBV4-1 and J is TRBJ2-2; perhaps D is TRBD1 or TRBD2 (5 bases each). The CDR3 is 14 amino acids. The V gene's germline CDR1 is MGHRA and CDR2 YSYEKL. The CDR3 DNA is TGCGCCAGCAGCCCCACTAGTCTGGTGGGGGAGCCGTTTTTT. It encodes CASSPTSLVGEPFF.

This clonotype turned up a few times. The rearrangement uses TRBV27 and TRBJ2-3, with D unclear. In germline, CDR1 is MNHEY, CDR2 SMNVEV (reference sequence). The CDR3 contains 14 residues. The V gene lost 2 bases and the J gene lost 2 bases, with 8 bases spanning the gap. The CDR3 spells CASSLEYATDTQYF. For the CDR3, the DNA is TGTGCCAGCAGTTTAGAATACGCCACAGATACGCAGTATTTT.

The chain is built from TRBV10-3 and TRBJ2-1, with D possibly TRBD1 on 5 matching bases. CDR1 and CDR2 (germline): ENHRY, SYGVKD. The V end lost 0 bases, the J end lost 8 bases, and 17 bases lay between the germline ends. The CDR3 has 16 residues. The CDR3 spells CAISESGHSTKYEQFF. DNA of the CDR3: TGTGCCATCAGTGAGTCTGGACACTCTACTAAGTATGAGCAGTTCTTC.

The CDR3 is CASSTTGPYTEAFF. The CDR3 nucleotides read TGTGCCAGCAGCACCACAGGGCCCTACACTGAAGCTTTCTTT. The V and J genes are TRBV7-9 and TRBJ1-1; TRBD1 is a possible D gene (6 bases). V was pared by 5 bases and J by 3 bases, with 13 bases between. The CDR3 extends over 14 amino acids. Germline values: CDR1 SEHNR, CDR2 FQNEAQ (reference sequence). Filled out from reference TRBV7-9 and TRBJ1-1, the complete variable domain reads DTGVSQNPRHKITKRGQNVTFRCDPISEHNRLYWYRQTLGQGPEFLTYFQNEAQLEKSRLLSDRFSAERPKGSFSTLEIQRTEQGDSAMYLCASSTTGPYTEAFFGQGTRLTVV.

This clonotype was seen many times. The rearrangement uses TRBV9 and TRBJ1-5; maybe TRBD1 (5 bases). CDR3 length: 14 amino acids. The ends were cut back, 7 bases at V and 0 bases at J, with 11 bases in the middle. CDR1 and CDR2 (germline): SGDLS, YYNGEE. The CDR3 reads CASSADSSNQPQHF. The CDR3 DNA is TGTGCCAGCTCAGCCGACAGTAGCAATCAGCCCCAGCATTTT.

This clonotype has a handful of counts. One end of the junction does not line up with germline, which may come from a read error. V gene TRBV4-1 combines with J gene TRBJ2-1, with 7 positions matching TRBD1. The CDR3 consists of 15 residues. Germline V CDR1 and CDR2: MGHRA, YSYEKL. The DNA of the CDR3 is TGCGCCCGCAGCCAGATCCTTGAAGGGGGCCACGAGCAGTTCTTC. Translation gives CARSQILEGGHEQFF.

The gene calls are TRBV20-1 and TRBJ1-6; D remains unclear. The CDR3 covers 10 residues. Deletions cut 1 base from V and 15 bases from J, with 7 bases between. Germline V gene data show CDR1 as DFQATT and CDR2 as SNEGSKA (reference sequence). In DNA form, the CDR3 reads TGCAGTGCTAGAGGAGGGCTCCTCCACTTT. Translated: CSARGGLLHF.

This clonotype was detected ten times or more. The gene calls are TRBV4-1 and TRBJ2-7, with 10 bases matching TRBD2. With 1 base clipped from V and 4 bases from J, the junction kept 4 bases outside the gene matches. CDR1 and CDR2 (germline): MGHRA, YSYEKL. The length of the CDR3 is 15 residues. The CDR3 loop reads CASSQVRTSGYEQYF. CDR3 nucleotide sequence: TGCGCCAGCAGCCAAGTTCGGACTAGCGGATACGAGCAGTACTTC.

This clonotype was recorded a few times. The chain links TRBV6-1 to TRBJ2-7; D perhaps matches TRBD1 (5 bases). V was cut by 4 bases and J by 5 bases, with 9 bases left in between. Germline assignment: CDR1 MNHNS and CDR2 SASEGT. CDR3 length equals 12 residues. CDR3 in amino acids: CASSGRVNEQYF. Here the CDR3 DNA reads TGTGCCAGCAGTGGCAGGGTTAACGAGCAGTACTTC.

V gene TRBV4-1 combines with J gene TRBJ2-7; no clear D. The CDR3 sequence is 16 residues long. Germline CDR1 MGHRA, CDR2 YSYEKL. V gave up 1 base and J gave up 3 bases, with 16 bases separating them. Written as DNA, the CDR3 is TGCGCCAGCAGCCAAGGTCGCCTCGCGGATAACTACGAGCAGTACTTC. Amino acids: CASSQGRLADNYEQYF.

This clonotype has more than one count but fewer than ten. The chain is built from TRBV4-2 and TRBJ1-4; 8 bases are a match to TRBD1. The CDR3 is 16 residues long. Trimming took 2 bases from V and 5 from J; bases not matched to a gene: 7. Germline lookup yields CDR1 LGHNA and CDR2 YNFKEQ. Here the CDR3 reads CASSQIRQGRNEKLFF. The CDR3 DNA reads TGTGCCAGCAGCCAAATTAGACAGGGGCGAAATGAAAAACTGTTTTTT.

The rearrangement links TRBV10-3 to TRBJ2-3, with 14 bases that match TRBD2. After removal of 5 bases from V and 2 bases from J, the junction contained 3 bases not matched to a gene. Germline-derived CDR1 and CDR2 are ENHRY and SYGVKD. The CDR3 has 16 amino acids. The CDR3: CAISRTSGRNTDTQYF. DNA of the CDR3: TGTGCCATCAGTCGGACTAGCGGGAGGAACACAGATACGCAGTATTTT.

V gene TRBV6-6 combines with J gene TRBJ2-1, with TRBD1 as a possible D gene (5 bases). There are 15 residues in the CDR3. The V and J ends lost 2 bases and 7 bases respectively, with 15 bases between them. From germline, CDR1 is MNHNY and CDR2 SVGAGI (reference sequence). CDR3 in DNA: TGTGCCAGCAGTTACGGGGCAGTCTTGGGGAATGAGCAGTTCTTC. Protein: CASSYGAVLGNEQFF.

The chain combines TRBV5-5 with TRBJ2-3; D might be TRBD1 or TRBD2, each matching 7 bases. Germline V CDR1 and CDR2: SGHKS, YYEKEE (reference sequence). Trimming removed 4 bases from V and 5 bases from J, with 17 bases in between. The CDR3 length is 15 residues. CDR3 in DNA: TGTGCCAGCAGCCCCGGCAGGGGGGGAGGAGATACGCAGTATTTT. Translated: CASSPGRGGGDTQYF.